These 29 T cell receptor beta chains originate from one sample sequenced in a study of graft-versus-host responses after intestinal transplantation. Profiled with immunoSEQ multiplex PCR; TCRdb holds only in-frame clones, not every one. The sample contains about 93,000 clones, 80% to 95% of which appear only once. No antigens are known for them. This material consisted of unstimulated CD8+ T cells sorted from spleen or lymph node cells, taken before intestinal transplant. The receptors here all came from a human donor who received an intestinal transplant.

The chain recombines TRBV18 with TRBJ2-1; tentatively, D is TRBD2 (5 bases). Trimming left V 0 bases short and J 8 bases short, with 11 bases between. The CDR3 has 14 residues. The germline V gene has CDR1 KGHSH and CDR2 LQKENI. The CDR3 reads CASSPPLAGDEQFF. The CDR3 DNA reads as TGTGCCAGCTCACCACCTCTAGCCGGGGATGAGCAGTTCTTC.

This sequence joins TRBV19 and TRBJ1-2; a weak D match, TRBD1 (5 bases). V shed 3 bases and J shed 8 bases, with 16 bases lying between them. Germline loops: CDR1 LNHDA, CDR2 SQIVND (reference sequence). CDR3 length equals 14 residues. CDR3 coding DNA: TGTGCCAGTAGTATTCTGGGGCCGGAGGGCGGCTACACCTTC. Translation gives CASSILGPEGGYTF.

The chain has TRBV7-6 and TRBJ2-5; D is ambiguous. The CDR3 consists of 12 residues. Germline-derived CDR1 and CDR2 are SGHVS and FNYEAQ. Trimming stripped 2 bases from V and 5 bases from J, with 6 bases between. CDR3 in amino acids: CASSLLEETQYF. CDR3 nucleotides: TGTGCCAGCAGCTTACTGGAGGAGACCCAGTACTTC.

The rearrangement uses TRBV4-1 and TRBJ1-4; 7 bases align to TRBD1. V was pared by 7 bases and J by 8 bases, with 10 bases of the junction left unmatched. This CDR3 spans 14 amino acids. Looked up from germline, CDR1 is MGHRA and CDR2 is YSYEKL. The chain's CDR3 is CASTFTGGGEKLFF. The CDR3, as DNA: TGCGCCAGCACTTTCACGGGAGGGGGCGAAAAACTGTTTTTT.

In DNA, the CDR3 is TGTGCCAGCAGTGTCGGACTACCCTCTTACGAGCAGTACTTC. Its protein is CASSVGLPSYEQYF. This chain links TRBV6-5 with TRBJ2-7; TRBD2 is a possible D gene (6 bases). This CDR3 comprises 14 residues. Per germline, CDR1 MNHEY and CDR2 SVGAGI. The germline V and J ends were trimmed by 5 bases and 4 bases, with 15 bases remaining between them.

DNA for the CDR3: TGTGCCAGCAGGGAGGACACTGAAGCTTTCTTT. Protein: CASREDTEAFF. V and J are TRBV2 and TRBJ1-1; D is unclear. Germline V gene data show CDR1 as SNHLY and CDR2 as FYNNEI. V was cut by 6 bases and J by 3 bases, with 5 bases left in between. The CDR3 loop spans 11 amino acids. Looking up the rest from reference TRBV2 and TRBJ1-1 gives the full variable domain: EPEVTQTPSHQVTQMGQEVILRCVPISNHLYFYWYRQILGQKVEFLVSFYNNEISEKSEIFDDQFSVERPDGSNFTLKIRSTKLEDSAMYFCASREDTEAFFGQGTRLTVV.

The V call is TRBV7-2, the J call TRBJ2-7; D is undetermined. This CDR3 contains 12 residues. V was pared by 1 base and J by 3 bases, with 4 bases between. Looked up from germline, CDR1 is SGHTA and CDR2 is FQGNSA. Here the CDR3 DNA reads TGTGCCAGCAGCTTAGGGAGCTACGAGCAGTACTTC. This gives the protein CASSLGSYEQYF.

This clone was detected a few times. This chain joins TRBV6-1 and TRBJ1-1; D is unclear. The germline V and J ends were trimmed by 9 bases and 12 bases, with 17 bases remaining between them. CDR3 length: 11 amino acids. From germline, CDR1 is MNHNS and CDR2 SASEGT. As DNA, the CDR3 is TGTGCCAGTGACACCTTCTCCTCAACTTTCTTT. Translation: CASDTFSSTFF.

The chain recombines TRBV5-1 with TRBJ2-3, with 9 bases fitting TRBD1. Trimming cost V 4 bases and J 0 bases; bases outside gene matches: 6. CDR3 length: 16 residues. Germline assignment: CDR1 SGHRS and CDR2 YFSETQ. For the CDR3, the DNA is TGCGCCAGCAGCCTGGAGACAGGGGGGAGCACAGATACGCAGTATTTT. It yields the protein CASSLETGGSTDTQYF. The complete variable domain, with remaining parts taken from reference TRBV5-1 and TRBJ2-3, reads KAGVTQTPRYLIKTRGQQVTLSCSPISGHRSVSWYQQTPGQGLQFLFEYFSETQRNKGNFPGRFSGRQFSNSRSEMNVSTLELGDSALYLCASSLETGGSTDTQYFGPGTRLTVL.

The chain couples TRBV27 to TRBJ2-2; a weak D match, TRBD2 (6 bases). V lost 7 bases to trimming and J lost 4 bases, with 16 bases between them. This CDR3 is built from 15 residues. From germline, CDR1 is MNHEY and CDR2 SMNVEV (reference sequence). CDR3 protein: CASTWTTSGTGELFF. CDR3 in DNA: TGTGCCAGCACATGGACTACCTCGGGCACCGGGGAGCTGTTTTTT.

V and J are TRBV27 and TRBJ2-7; TRBD1 is a possible D gene (5 bases). The germline V and J ends were trimmed by 3 bases and 2 bases, with 14 bases remaining between them. The CDR3 is made up of 15 amino acids. Germline CDR1 reads MNHEY; CDR2 reads SMNVEV (reference sequence). The CDR3 here is CASSFGGRAAYEQYF. CDR3 coding DNA: TGTGCCAGCAGTTTTGGCGGCAGGGCCGCCTACGAGCAGTACTTC.

V gene TRBV23-1 combines with J gene TRBJ1-5; 8 nucleotides line up with TRBD1. Being an ORF, TRBV23-1 has a function that is uncertain. CDR3 size: 13 residues. The ends lost 6 bases at V and 4 bases at J; junction bases unmatched: 2. CDR3 sequence: CASSRGLNQPQHF. The CDR3 DNA sequence: TGCGCCAGCAGCAGGGGGCTGAATCAGCCCCAGCATTTT.

The chain joins TRBV7-9 to TRBJ2-1, with 10 bases aligning to TRBD1. The trim removed 3 bases at V and 9 bases at J, leaving 5 bases unmatched. Germline V gene data show CDR1 as SEHNR and CDR2 as FQNEAQ (reference sequence). The CDR3 extends over 14 amino acids. The CDR3 DNA sequence: TGTGCCAGCAGCTTTGGGACAGGGGTCGGTGAGCAGTTCTTC. Residues: CASSFGTGVGEQFF.

This clone has just one count. The chain uses TRBV5-4 and TRBJ2-5; D uncertain. CDR1 SGHNT and CDR2 YYREEE come from the germline V gene (reference sequence). This CDR3 spans 15 amino acids. Trimming removed 2 bases from V and 2 bases from J, with 13 bases in between. CDR3 residues: CASSLGGTLQETQYF. The CDR3 nucleotides are TGTGCCAGCAGCTTAGGCGGTACACTACAAGAGACCCAGTACTTC.

A few counts support this clone. The V gene is TRBV6-6, the J gene TRBJ1-3, with no clear D. The germline gives CDR1 MNHNY, CDR2 SVGAGI (reference sequence). The CDR3 length is 14 residues. Between the trimmed V and J ends, which lost 6 bases and 4 bases, there was a span of 13 bases. CDR3 residues: CASSAQSSGNTIYF. CDR3 nucleotides: TGTGCCAGCAGCGCACAGAGCTCAGGAAACACCATATATTTT.

This clone occurred once. The J gene is TRBJ2-7, the V gene TRBV11-1, with D unresolved. Looked up from germline, CDR1 is SGHAT and CDR2 is FQDESV (reference sequence). This CDR3 region has 15 residues. With 8 bases removed from V and 0 bases from J, the gap between germline ends came to 17 bases. Here the CDR3 reads CASGTHSTTSYEQYF. The CDR3 bases are TGTGCCAGCGGTACTCACTCAACCACCTCCTACGAGCAGTACTTC.

The chain carries TRBV7-9 and TRBJ2-5; D may be TRBD1 (6 bases). Trimming stripped 5 bases from V and 2 bases from J, with 12 bases between. Germline-derived CDR1 and CDR2 are SEHNR and FQNEAQ (reference sequence). CDR3 length: 14 residues. The CDR3 nucleotides are TGTGCCAGCAGCGCCCGGGACAAGCAAGAGACCCAGTACTTC. It specifies CASSARDKQETQYF.

This rearrangement joins TRBV2 to TRBJ2-7; 7 bases map to TRBD2. The junction had 11 bases not matched to a gene; V was cut back by 6 bases and J by 3 bases. Germline assignment: CDR1 SNHLY and CDR2 FYNNEI. The CDR3 consists of 15 residues. CDR3: CASSSGGGVNYEQYF. Written as DNA, the CDR3 is TGTGCCAGCAGCAGTGGTGGGGGGGTAAACTACGAGCAGTACTTC.

This sequence joins TRBV27 and TRBJ2-3, with 11 bases that match TRBD1. V shed 6 bases, J shed 4 bases, and the junction held 15 bases outside the gene matches. The CDR3 runs 18 residues. Germline V lookup: CDR1 MNHEY, CDR2 SMNVEV (reference sequence). The CDR3 nucleotides are TGTGCCAGCAGCCCCTCGGGCGGACAGGGGGCGATTCCAGATACGCAGTATTTT. Translation gives CASSPSGGQGAIPDTQYF.

The gene calls are TRBV19 and TRBJ1-1, with 9 bases matching TRBD1. This CDR3 spans 14 amino acids. The V gene's germline CDR1 is LNHDA and CDR2 SQIVND (reference sequence). Losses at the gene ends were 6 bases for V and 4 bases for J; bases not matched to a gene: 6. CDR3 sequence (DNA): TGTGCCAGTAGCCCGGGGACAGGGACCACTGAAGCTTTCTTT. As protein: CASSPGTGTTEAFF. Using reference TRBV19 and TRBJ1-1 for the parts outside the CDR3, the full variable domain is DGGITQSPKYLFRKEGQNVTLSCEQNLNHDAMYWYRQDPGQGLRLIYYSQIVNDFQKGDIAEGYSVSREKKESFPLTVTSAQKNPTAFYLCASSPGTGTTEAFFGQGTRLTVV.

The chain has TRBV6-1 and TRBJ1-3; no clear D gene. The CDR3 runs 16 residues. From germline, CDR1 is MNHNS and CDR2 SASEGT. The germline V and J ends were trimmed by 2 bases and 0 bases, with 11 bases remaining between them. The CDR3 DNA follows: TGTGCCAGCAGTGAATGGGCAAACAGCTCTGGAAACACCATATATTTT. Encoded protein: CASSEWANSSGNTIYF.

The V gene is TRBV5-1, the J gene TRBJ2-7, with 9 bases fitting TRBD2. Per germline, CDR1 SGHRS and CDR2 YFSETQ. The CDR3 extends over 16 amino acids. The J segment lost 1 base and the V segment lost 3 bases, leaving 8 bases of the junction unmatched. CDR3 sequence: CASSSRLAAVSYEQYF. CDR3 nucleotides: TGCGCCAGCAGCTCGCGACTAGCGGCTGTGTCCTACGAGCAGTACTTC.

In the case of this clone: The sample carries other DNA sequences with the same CDR3. The CDR3 bases are TGTGCCAGCAGTTTAAGGCTAGCGGGCGAGACCCAGTACTTC. Protein product: CASSLRLAGETQYF. The gene calls are TRBV27 and TRBJ2-5, with TRBD2 matching 8 bases. Trimming took 2 bases from V and 5 from J; bases not matched to a gene: 4. Germline loops: CDR1 MNHEY, CDR2 SMNVEV (reference sequence). This CDR3 spans 14 amino acids.

This clone appeared once. V is TRBV19 and J is TRBJ1-1; tentative D call: TRBD1 (5 bases). The V end was cut by 3 bases, the J end by 2 bases, with 16 bases between. The germline gives CDR1 LNHDA, CDR2 SQIVND (reference sequence). The CDR3 totals 16 residues. The CDR3 region is CASSMSSGHFNTEAFF. The CDR3 bases are TGTGCCAGTAGTATGAGTAGTGGACATTTCAACACTGAAGCTTTCTTT.

This chain joins TRBV4-1 and TRBJ2-1; 8 bases fit TRBD2. V lost 0 bases, J lost 6 bases, and 7 bases stayed unmatched. CDR1 is MGHRA and CDR2 is YSYEKL in the germline V gene. The CDR3 is made up of 16 amino acids. The DNA of the CDR3 is TGCGCCAGCAGCCAAGATCGCGCGGGGGGTGGCAATGAGCAGTTCTTC. Its translation: CASSQDRAGGGNEQFF.

The chain links TRBV5-8 to TRBJ1-1; TRBD1 might be the D (5 bases). Germline CDR1 reads SGHTS; CDR2 reads YDEGEE. The CDR3 runs 16 residues. Trimming shortened V by 0 bases and J by 0 bases, and 12 bases separated the two germline ends. The CDR3 spells CASSLGRAELNTEAFF. For the CDR3, the DNA is TGTGCCAGCAGCTTGGGCAGGGCAGAGTTGAACACTGAAGCTTTCTTT.

The chain recombines TRBV7-9 with TRBJ2-3, with D uncertain. CDR1 and CDR2 from the germline V gene are SEHNR and FQNEAQ (reference sequence). The CDR3 has 14 residues. Deletions cut 8 bases from V and 4 bases from J, with 16 bases between. This CDR3 reads CASLKDSPPDTQYF. In DNA, the CDR3 is TGTGCCAGCCTCAAAGACTCCCCCCCAGATACGCAGTATTTT. The full variable domain, rest sourced from reference TRBV7-9 and TRBJ2-3, is DTGVSQNPRHKITKRGQNVTFRCDPISEHNRLYWYRQTLGQGPEFLTYFQNEAQLEKSRLLSDRFSAERPKGSFSTLEIQRTEQGDSAMYLCASLKDSPPDTQYFGPGTRLTVL.

The V call is TRBV4-2, the J call TRBJ2-7; D call uncertain. V lost 0 bases, J lost 3 bases, and 6 bases lay in between. The CDR3 extends over 13 amino acids. Looked up from germline, CDR1 is LGHNA and CDR2 is YNFKEQ. CDR3 DNA: TGTGCCAGCAGCCAAGAGCGTAGCTACGAGCAGTACTTC. This codes for CASSQERSYEQYF.

V is TRBV27 and J is TRBJ2-3, with unresolved D. Germline lookup yields CDR1 MNHEY and CDR2 SMNVEV (reference sequence). V gave up 6 bases and J gave up 0 bases, with 7 bases separating them. The CDR3 runs 13 residues. In DNA form, the CDR3 reads TGTGCCAGCAGCTTAACTAGCACAGATACGCAGTATTTT. It yields the protein CASSLTSTDTQYF.